This T cell receptor beta chain stems from a study of post-analysis software for immune sequencing data. Turning to the study itself: Relapsing-remitting, secondary progressive and progressive-relapsing multiple sclerosis were all included among the disease courses. Whole-study findings and limits: People with multiple sclerosis had a significantly lower normalized Chao1 diversity than controls did. Higher frequency in patients than in controls was seen for about five TRBV segments, with TRBV5-6, TRBV5-1 and TRBV20-1 among them. The F measure placed samples prepared in the same batch into strongly shared clusters.

Researchers reported that TCR beta cDNA libraries carried unique molecular identifiers. Approximately 500,000 cDNA molecules were recovered from an input of roughly 0.85 to 10 million T cells. One entry per CDR3 protein, called by TCRdb with MiXCR from the PCR reads. The sample includes fewer than 550,000 distinct CDR3 sequences, less than 40% of them seen just once. The CDR3 consists of 15 residues. In germline, CDR1 is LGHDT, CDR2 YNNKEL (reference sequence). In this sample, this clonotype turned up a few times. Antigen: not known. A junction end diverges from the germline sequence, so it may reflect a read error.

The V and J genes are TRBV3-1 and TRBJ2-3; unclear D gene. The receptor comes from a girl aged 2 to 17 with multiple sclerosis. The sequencing input was blood. Here the CDR3 DNA reads TGTGCCAGCAGACAAGATTGGGGTAGCACAGATACGCAGTATTTT. It is translated as CASRQDWGSTDTQYF.